The present T cell receptor (beta chain) was sequenced within a study of tumor-infiltrating lymphocytes in primary liver carcinoma. Study summary: Tumor staging was T1-T3 N0M0; sizes spanned roughly 4 to 10 cm across. Study results and limitations: Tumor-blood pairs (like tumor-adjacent pairs) overlapped less than tumor region pairs did.

This CDR3 comprises 14 residues. Germline V CDR1 and CDR2: MNHNS, SASEGT. Alongside blood RNA obtained from unsorted whole blood, germline DNA was also extracted. The input was around 500 ng total RNA; TCR beta cDNA was made from it with a constant-region primer. Three-round nested multiplex PCR performed with slightly modified ARM-PCR produced the TCR beta libraries. Amplification in the first two PCR rounds was performed using TRBV1-TRBV30 forward primers and a C-beta reverse primer for approximately 10 cycles each. Each CDR3 protein gets one entry after TCRdb re-called the multiplex PCR reads with MiXCR. The data hold fewer than 250,000 distinct CDR3 sequences, with about 61% observed a single time. In the case of this clonotype: Its antigen is unidentified. One end of the junction varies from germline; a read error may be responsible.

The origin of this receptor is a woman in her sixties or seventies with primary liver carcinoma and hepatitis B virus infection. The chain links TRBV6-1 to TRBJ2-2; D might be TRBD2 (5 bases). Material: peripheral blood. The chain's CDR3 is CASIGTTHTGELVF. CDR3 DNA sequence: TGTGCCAGCATCGGTACTACACACACCGGGGAGCTGGTTTTT.